These T cell receptor beta chains were read from a single sample in a study of T cell repertoires in cytomegalovirus infection. Their antigens remain unidentified. One entry per CDR3 protein, called by TCRdb with MiXCR from the reads. The table records 700,000 to 950,000 distinct CDR3 sequences, about 30% of them present only once. The specimen comprised cultured CD8+ T cells from PBMCs, sampled from culture after CMV antigen stimulation. The receptor source for this set is a human donor in good health (CMV status not recorded). Some clones in this sample may be carry-over from other donors' samples. The CDR3 runs from the conserved cysteine through the conserved F or W. The order of the fields is V gene, D gene, J gene, clone size, CDR3 protein, CDR3 DNA. A D gene is named only where the DNA matches it firmly. For some rows the clone size is stated as once, few or many, or as a class when expanded; others skip it.

TRBV9,-,TRBJ1-1,-,CASSVATGGEGNTEAFF,TGTGCCAGCAGCGTAGCTACGGGAGGGGAGGGAAACACTGAAGCTTTCTTT
TRBV6-1,-,TRBJ2-7,many,CASSEWGDEQYF,TGTGCCAGCAGTGAATGGGGGGACGAGCAGTACTTC
TRBV2,-,TRBJ2-1,many,CASSFSYEQFF,TGTGCCAGCAGTTTTAGCTATGAGCAGTTCTTC
TRBV2,TRBD1,TRBJ1-1,-,CASSVLWDRGSEAFF,TGTGCCAGCAGTGTTCTGTGGGACAGGGGTTCTGAAGCTTTCTTT
TRBV7-6,-,TRBJ1-5,many,CASSLAERGQPQHF,TGTGCCAGCAGCTTAGCGGAGCGCGGGCAGCCCCAGCATTTT
TRBV4-1,TRBD2,TRBJ2-3,-,CASSLLGLVDTSTDTQYF,TGCGCCAGCAGCCTCCTCGGACTAGTTGACACTAGCACAGATACGCAGTATTTT
TRBV7-2,-,TRBJ2-7,-,CASSDWGPSYEQYF,TGTGCCAGCAGCGATTGGGGGCCTTCCTACGAGCAGTACTTC
TRBV6-5,TRBD1,TRBJ2-6,many,CASSYSKGVDRGTGANVLTF,TGTGCCAGCAGTTACTCGAAGGGCGTGGACAGGGGGACTGGGGCCAACGTCCTGACTTTC
TRBV9,TRBD2,TRBJ2-3,-,CASSVDGGSTDTQYF,TGTGCCAGCAGCGTAGACGGGGGGTCCACAGATACGCAGTATTTT
TRBV12-5,-,TRBJ1-4,many,CASVFSPSDSFVNEKLFF,TGTGCTAGTGTTTTTTCCCCTTCCGACAGCTTCGTTAATGAAAAACTGTTTTTT
TRBV27,-,TRBJ1-2,few,CASSFMGYGYTF,TGTGCCAGCAGTTTTATGGGCTATGGCTACACCTTC
TRBV5-5,TRBD1,TRBJ1-2,-,CASSGSGTANYGYTF,TGTGCCAGCAGCGGCTCCGGGACAGCTAACTATGGCTACACCTTC
TRBV20-1,-,TRBJ1-5,-,CSARALGGRVYSNQPQHF,TGCAGTGCTAGAGCTTTAGGAGGGAGGGTTTATAGCAATCAGCCCCAGCATTTT
TRBV11-2,-,TRBJ2-1,-,CASSFENSEQFF,TGTGCCAGCAGCTTCGAAAACAGTGAGCAGTTCTTC
TRBV9,-,TRBJ2-3,-,CASSEGGGPTDTQYF,TGTGCCAGCAGCGAAGGGGGGGGCCCCACAGATACGCAGTATTTT
TRBV6-2/TRBV6-3,-,TRBJ1-5,-,CASSPFYNQPQHF,TGTGCCAGCAGCCCCTTTTACAATCAGCCCCAGCATTTT
TRBV7-6,TRBD1,TRBJ2-7,many,CASSFRDRVDEQYF,TGTGCCAGCAGCTTCCGGGACAGGGTGGACGAGCAGTACTTC
TRBV2,-,TRBJ1-1,-,CASTTTERDTEAFF,TGTGCCAGCACTACAACAGAGAGGGACACTGAAGCTTTCTTT
TRBV9,TRBD1,TRBJ2-3,-,CASSSIVQGATDTQYF,TGTGCCAGCAGCTCCATTGTACAGGGGGCCACAGATACGCAGTATTTT
TRBV7-6,-,TRBJ2-1,few,CASSLGQGILNEQFF,TGTGCCAGCAGCTTAGGTCAGGGGATACTCAATGAGCAGTTCTTC
TRBV10-1,-,TRBJ2-3,few,CASSEDRYTDTQYF,TGTGCCAGCAGTGAGGACCGCTACACAGATACGCAGTATTTT
TRBV19,-,TRBJ1-4,-,CATSDMPRENEKLFF,TGTGCCACCTCAGACATGCCCCGGGAAAATGAAAAACTGTTTTTT
TRBV6-2/TRBV6-3,-,TRBJ2-1,many,CASSYPTDNNEQFF,TGTGCCAGCAGTTATCCGACAGATAACAATGAGCAGTTCTTC
TRBV6-6,-,TRBJ2-2,-,CASTHRGRETNTGELFF,TGTGCCAGCACCCACCGAGGCAGGGAGACGAACACCGGGGAGCTGTTTTTT
TRBV27,TRBD1,TRBJ1-4,-,CASRRQGGRTNEKLFF,TGTGCCAGCAGGCGGCAGGGGGGGAGGACTAATGAAAAACTGTTTTTT
TRBV6-5,-,TRBJ2-1,-,CASSYSRGPHNEQFF,TGTGCCAGCAGTTACTCGAGGGGTCCCCACAATGAGCAGTTCTTC
TRBV6-5,-,TRBJ2-3,-,CASSYMGAQGTDTQYF,TGTGCCAGCAGTTACATGGGTGCCCAGGGCACAGATACGCAGTATTTT
TRBV2,TRBD2,TRBJ2-3,few,CASPKRQSSGTDLGTDTQYF,TGTGCCAGCCCTAAGCGTCAGTCTAGCGGAACCGATCTCGGCACAGATACGCAGTATTTT
TRBV19,-,TRBJ2-2,-,CASSKRPTGELFF,TGTGCCAGTAGTAAGCGGCCGACCGGGGAGCTGTTTTTT
TRBV6-2/TRBV6-3,TRBD1,TRBJ1-5,-,CASSYRGPDQPQHF,TGTGCCAGCAGCTACAGGGGACCCGATCAGCCCCAGCATTTT
TRBV7-9,-,TRBJ2-5,many,CASSLGLGGAQETQYF,TGTGCCAGCAGCTTAGGGTTGGGCGGAGCCCAAGAGACCCAGTACTTC
TRBV6-1,TRBD2,TRBJ2-1,few,CATIRFSGGPKHPYNEQFF,TGTGCCACAATCCGTTTTAGCGGGGGGCCAAAACACCCCTACAATGAGCAGTTCTTC
TRBV6-2/TRBV6-3,-,TRBJ2-1,many,CASNQYSGAEQFF,TGTGCCAGCAACCAATATTCAGGGGCTGAGCAGTTCTTC
TRBV6-1,-,TRBJ1-4,-,CASSEPYSPVF,TGTGCCAGCAGTGAGCCGTACTCCCCCGTTTTT
TRBV6-5,-,TRBJ2-7,-,CASTKWQGDFYEQYF,TGTGCCAGCACCAAGTGGCAGGGTGACTTCTACGAGCAGTACTTC
TRBV7-9,-,TRBJ1-1,many,CASSPPENTEAFF,TGTGCCAGCAGCCCCCCGGAGAACACTGAAGCTTTCTTT
TRBV7-8,-,TRBJ2-1,-,CASSLWGPDEQFF,TGTGCCAGCAGCTTATGGGGGCCGGATGAGCAGTTCTTC
TRBV29-1,-,TRBJ1-1,-,CSVEENSLNTEAFF,TGCAGCGTTGAAGAAAACAGCTTGAACACTGAAGCTTTCTTT
TRBV7-6,TRBD2,TRBJ2-7,once,CASSRGTSGRDRDEQYF,TGTGCCAGCAGCAGAGGGACTAGCGGAAGGGATCGGGACGAGCAGTACTTC
TRBV12-3/TRBV12-4,-,TRBJ2-2,-,CASAKYVGGELFF,TGTGCCAGCGCTAAATATGTGGGTGGGGAGCTGTTTTTT
TRBV11-3,-,TRBJ2-6,few,CASSLDEGSGANVLTF,TGTGCCAGCAGCTTAGATGAGGGATCTGGGGCCAACGTCCTGACTTTC
TRBV6-1,-,TRBJ2-3,-,CASLGWVRGDTQYF,TGTGCCAGCCTCGGATGGGTCAGGGGAGATACGCAGTATTTT
TRBV6-1,-,TRBJ1-5,-,CASSDWWQDSNQPQHF,TGTGCCAGCAGTGATTGGTGGCAGGACAGCAATCAGCCCCAGCATTTT
TRBV7-6,-,TRBJ2-2,-,CASSPSVDRSTGELFF,TGTGCCAGCAGCCCCAGCGTGGATAGGAGCACCGGGGAGCTGTTTTTT
TRBV6-6,-,TRBJ1-5,once,CASSYRARNHPQHF,TGTGCCAGCAGTTACCGGGCTCGAAATCATCCCCAGCATTTT
TRBV4-1,-,TRBJ1-5,-,CASSLKTEQPQHF,TGCGCCAGCAGCCTAAAGACTGAGCAGCCCCAGCATTTT
TRBV27,-,TRBJ1-6,many,CASRDLGKNSPLHF,TGTGCCAGCCGAGACCTTGGAAAGAATTCACCCCTCCACTTT
TRBV12-5,TRBD2,TRBJ2-6,-,CASGLSTGGYGANVLTF,TGTGCTAGTGGTTTGTCAACGGGGGGTTATGGGGCCAACGTCCTGACTTTC
TRBV24-1,-,TRBJ1-1,few,CATSDPEAFF,TGTGCCACCAGTGACCCCGAAGCTTTCTTT
TRBV12-3/TRBV12-4,-,TRBJ2-7,-,CASSLFSRDEISYEQYF,TGTGCCAGCAGTTTATTCTCTCGGGACGAGATAAGCTACGAGCAGTACTTC
TRBV6-6,TRBD1,TRBJ2-3,few,CASSRTGTPTDTQYF,TGTGCCAGCAGTAGGACAGGGACCCCCACAGATACGCAGTATTTT
TRBV12-3/TRBV12-4,-,TRBJ2-3,many,CASSRDFYTDTQYF,TGTGCCAGCAGCCGGGACTTTTACACAGATACGCAGTATTTT
TRBV4-3,-,TRBJ1-2,-,CASSQDRDGEYGYTF,TGCGCCAGCAGCCAAGATCGAGACGGAGAGTATGGCTACACCTTC
TRBV7-6,TRBD1,TRBJ2-3,few,CASSPGQGLTDTQYF,TGTGCCAGCAGCCCGGGACAGGGTCTCACAGATACGCAGTATTTT
TRBV20-1,-,TRBJ1-2,few,CSAPTGVYGYTF,TGCAGTGCTCCGACAGGTGTTTATGGCTACACCTTC
TRBV5-5,-,TRBJ1-5,-,CASSLVGSFQPQHF,TGTGCCAGCAGCTTGGTCGGCAGCTTTCAGCCCCAGCATTTT
TRBV6-5,-,TRBJ2-3,-,CASNFLGTDTQYF,TGTGCCAGCAACTTCCTCGGCACAGATACGCAGTATTTT